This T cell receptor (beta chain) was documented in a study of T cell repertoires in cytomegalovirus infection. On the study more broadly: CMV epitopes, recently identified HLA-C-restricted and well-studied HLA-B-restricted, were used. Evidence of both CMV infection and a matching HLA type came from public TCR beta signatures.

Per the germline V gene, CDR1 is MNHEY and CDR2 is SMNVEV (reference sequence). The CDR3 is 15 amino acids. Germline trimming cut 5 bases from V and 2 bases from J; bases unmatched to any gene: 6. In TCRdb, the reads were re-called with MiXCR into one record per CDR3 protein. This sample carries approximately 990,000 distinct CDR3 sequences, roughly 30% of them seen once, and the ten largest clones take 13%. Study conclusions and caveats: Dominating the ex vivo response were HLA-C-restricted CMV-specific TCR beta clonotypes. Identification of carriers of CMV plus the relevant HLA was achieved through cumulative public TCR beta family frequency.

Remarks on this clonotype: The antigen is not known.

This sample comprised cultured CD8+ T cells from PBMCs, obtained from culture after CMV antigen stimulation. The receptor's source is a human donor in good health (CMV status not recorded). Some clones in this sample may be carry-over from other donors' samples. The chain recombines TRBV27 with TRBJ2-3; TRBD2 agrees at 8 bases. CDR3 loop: CASSRRGGDTDTQYF. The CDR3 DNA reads TGTGCCAGCAGTCGCCGGGGGGGCGACACAGATACGCAGTATTTT.